The T cell receptor (beta chain) described here comes from a study of CXCR3-negative and CXCR3-positive naive CD8 T cells. General study findings and limits: In naive cells, CXCR3-negative and CXCR3-positive subsets had similar TRBV-TRBJ usage; memory cells differed. Naive CXCR3-positive cells had TRB CDR3s more hydrophobic than those of CXCR3-negative naive cells.

Germline V gene sequence: CDR1 SGHTA, CDR2 FQGNSA. This CDR3 spans 13 amino acids. Note on this clonotype: What it binds is unknown.

5' RACE that incorporated UMI labels was used to prepare the TRB cDNA libraries. From the 5' RACE reads, TCRdb lists one entry per CDR3 protein and no DNA. The ten top clones account for around 0.41%, within a sample of under 150,000 distinct CDR3 sequences. Sample: naive CXCR3+ CD8+ T cells from blood. Documented subset: CD45RO-CCR7+CD27+CD95- naive CD8+ T cells expressing CXCR3 (TNR3+). The TCR comes from a human donor in good health. Some clones in this sample may be carry-over from other donors' samples. This chain uses TRBV7-2 with TRBJ1-1. CDR3 loop: CASSSYLNTEAFF.